The 25 T cell receptor beta chains below all came from one sample that was sequenced in a study of blood T cell repertoires in COVID-19. Clones were read by immunoSEQ multiplex PCR, and TCRdb kept only the in-frame ones, dropping some. This sample has under 200,000 clones, with 80% to 90% found just once. Sequenced sample: peripheral blood. The receptors stem from a woman older than 75 with acute or convalescent COVID-19.

This clone is a singleton in its sample. The chain is built from TRBV6-6 and TRBJ2-6; the match to TRBD2 covers 10 bases. Germline V gives CDR1 MNHNY, CDR2 SVGAGI (reference sequence). Trimming at V came to 8 bases and at J to 3 bases, leaving 4 bases not matched to a gene. This CDR3 comprises 15 residues. The CDR3 DNA reads TGTGCCAGCCGGCTAGCGGGAGTTGGGGCCAACGTCCTGACTTTC. It yields the protein CASRLAGVGANVLTF.

The rearrangement uses TRBV9 and TRBJ1-4, with 7 bases aligning to TRBD1. Trimming took 3 bases from V and 0 from J; bases not matched to a gene: 5. Germline CDR1 reads SGDLS; CDR2 reads YYNGEE. The CDR3 runs to 16 residues. Written as DNA, the CDR3 is TGTGCCAGCAGCGGCCGACAGGGAGCAACTAATGAAAAACTGTTTTTT. Translation gives CASSGRQGATNEKLFF.

The chain links TRBV9 to TRBJ1-2, with 11 bases lining up with TRBD1. The V gene's germline CDR1 is SGDLS and CDR2 YYNGEE. The V gene end was trimmed by 2 bases and the J gene end by 7 bases; junction bases not matched to a gene: 4. The CDR3 runs to 14 residues. The CDR3 nucleotides are TGTGCCAGCAGCGTCCTCGGGACAGGGGGTGGCTACACCTTC. This gives the protein CASSVLGTGGGYTF. Variable domain in full (rest from reference TRBV9 and TRBJ1-2): DSGVTQTPKHLITATGQRVTLRCSPRSGDLSVYWYQQSLDQGLQFLIQYYNGEERAKGNILERFSAQQFPDLHSELNLSSLELGDSALYFCASSVLGTGGGYTFGSGTRLTVV.

The J gene is TRBJ1-4, the V gene TRBV11-2; D is possibly TRBD1 (6 bases). CDR3 length: 18 residues. Germline V gives CDR1 SGHAT, CDR2 FQNNGV. V was trimmed by 2 bases and J by 4 bases, leaving 20 bases between them. CDR3 in DNA: TGTGCCAGCAGCTTAAGGGGAGGGGGGGCGTCCTATAATGAAAAACTGTTTTTT. This codes for CASSLRGGGASYNEKLFF. Combining the CDR3 with reference TRBV11-2 and TRBJ1-4 gives the whole variable domain EAGVAQSPRYKIIEKRQSVAFWCNPISGHATLYWYQQILGQGPKLLIQFQNNGVVDDSQLPKDRFSAERLKGVDSTLKIQPAKLEDSAVYLCASSLRGGGASYNEKLFFGSGTQLSVL.

This clone turned up a few times. This sequence joins TRBV6-2 or TRBV6-3 and TRBJ2-3, with D possibly matching TRBD1 (5 bases). Trimming left V 1 base short and J 2 bases short, with 10 bases between. CDR3 size: 15 residues. Germline V gives CDR1 MNHEY, CDR2 SVGEGT. The CDR3 DNA follows: TGTGCCAGCAGTTACTTGGCCAGGGCCACAGATACGCAGTATTTT. Its protein product is CASSYLARATDTQYF.

The chain links TRBV28 to TRBJ1-4; D is undetermined. Germline assignment: CDR1 MDHEN and CDR2 SYDVKM. The CDR3 consists of 15 residues. Trimming took off 6 bases at V and 4 bases at J, with 15 bases between the two ends. The CDR3 nucleotides are TGTGCCAGCAGAACCCTGCCACGAGGTAATGAAAAACTGTTTTTT. It encodes CASRTLPRGNEKLFF.

J is TRBJ2-5 and V is TRBV5-4; 7 nucleotides align to TRBD1. This CDR3 contains 13 residues. J lost 5 bases, V lost 4 bases, and 5 bases had no gene match. CDR1 is SGHNT, CDR2 YYREEE, per germline (reference sequence). The CDR3 loop is CASSRDRAETQYF. The DNA for the CDR3 is TGTGCCAGCAGCCGAGACAGGGCGGAGACCCAGTACTTC.

This sequence joins TRBV9 and TRBJ2-1; TRBD1 is a possible D gene (5 bases). CDR1 is SGDLS, CDR2 YYNGEE, per germline. This CDR3 has 14 amino acids. Trimming removed 3 bases at V and 10 bases at J, with 17 bases between. CDR3 loop: CASSALGQFGEQFF. CDR3 nucleotides: TGTGCCAGCAGCGCCCTTGGACAATTTGGGGAGCAGTTCTTC.

J is TRBJ1-1 and V is TRBV19; 8 bases align to TRBD1. The germline CDR1 and CDR2 sequences are LNHDA and SQIVND (reference sequence). The V gene end was trimmed by 10 bases and the J gene end by 4 bases; junction bases not matched to a gene: 8. This CDR3 has 13 residues. The CDR3 DNA reads as TGTGCCACTTCGACAGGGGCGGGCACTGAAGCTTTCTTT. Translation: CATSTGAGTEAFF.

The V and J genes are TRBV5-1 and TRBJ2-2; weak D call: TRBD2 (6 bases). This CDR3 is 16 amino acids long. The V gene lost 5 bases and the J gene lost 2 bases, with 16 bases spanning the gap. Germline CDR1 and CDR2: SGHRS and YFSETQ. CDR3 sequence reads: CASSVTSQPNTGELFF. As DNA, the CDR3 is TGCGCCAGCAGTGTTACTAGCCAACCTAACACCGGGGAGCTGTTTTTT.

This clone occurred a few times. The chain links TRBV5-1 to TRBJ1-2; no firm D call. V lost 4 bases, J lost 0 bases, and 7 bases lay in between. Germline values: CDR1 SGHRS, CDR2 YFSETQ. The CDR3 totals 13 residues. CDR3: CASSPVSNYGYTF. The CDR3 DNA sequence: TGCGCCAGCAGCCCGGTTTCTAACTATGGCTACACCTTC.

The chain has TRBV29-1 and TRBJ1-1; unclear D gene. This CDR3 is 14 amino acids long. CDR1 and CDR2 from the germline V gene are SQVTM and ANQGSEA. Deletions cut 3 bases from V and 4 bases from J, with 15 bases between. CDR3 in amino acids: CSVDGYIKRTEAFF. CDR3 sequence (DNA): TGCAGCGTTGACGGCTACATTAAGCGCACTGAAGCTTTCTTT.

The rearrangement uses TRBV28 and TRBJ2-7; TRBD1 agrees at 8 bases. CDR3 length: 17 amino acids. V trimming: 6 bases; J trimming: 2 bases; junction bases outside the gene matches: 15. Germline CDR1 is MDHEN and CDR2 is SYDVKM. CDR3 amino acids: CASSLGTGGKLTYEQYF. As DNA, the CDR3 is TGTGCCAGCAGCCTCGGGACAGGCGGCAAACTTACCTACGAGCAGTACTTC.

In this sample, this clone turned up many times. The chain joins TRBV7-8 to TRBJ1-2; the match to TRBD1 covers 10 bases. CDR1 is SGHVS, CDR2 FQNEAQ, per germline. The CDR3 contains 16 residues. V lost 0 bases and J lost 8; bases outside the gene matches: 9. CDR3 bases: TGTGCCAGCAGCTTAGCCCCGGGACAGGGGCCATTCGGCTACACCTTC. Amino acid sequence: CASSLAPGQGPFGYTF.

V gene TRBV15 combines with J gene TRBJ2-3; 8 bases match TRBD1. V shed 0 bases, J shed 1 base, and the junction held 3 bases outside the gene matches. The CDR3 contains 16 residues. Germline CDR1 reads LNHNV; CDR2 reads YYDKDF (reference sequence). The DNA of the CDR3 is TGTGCCACCAGCAGAGATGGGGGACAGGGCACAGATACGCAGTATTTT. Translation: CATSRDGGQGTDTQYF. Full variable domain (remainder filled in from reference TRBV15 and TRBJ2-3): DAMVIQNPRYQVTQFGKPVTLSCSQTLNHNVMYWYQQKSSQAPKLLFHYYDKDFNNEADTPDNFQSRRPNTSFCFLDIRSPGLGDTAMYLCATSRDGGQGTDTQYFGPGTRLTVL.

V gene TRBV9 combines with J gene TRBJ2-1; D is undetermined. Germline V gene sequence: CDR1 SGDLS, CDR2 YYNGEE. This CDR3 spans 15 amino acids. Trimming took 2 bases from V and 3 from J, leaving 12 bases between them. CDR3 sequence (DNA): TGTGCCAGCAGCGTCACTACCTCACTCTACAATGAGCAGTTCTTC. Protein sequence: CASSVTTSLYNEQFF.

The chain carries TRBV6-5 and TRBJ1-2; TRBD1 might be the D (6 bases). The length of the CDR3 is 15 residues. The germline CDR1 and CDR2 sequences are MNHEY and SVGAGI. With 1 base removed from V and 2 bases from J, the gap between germline ends came to 11 bases. CDR3 loop: CASSYFRQANYGYTF. DNA of the CDR3: TGTGCCAGCAGTTACTTTCGACAGGCCAACTATGGCTACACCTTC.

V is TRBV3-1 (or the pseudogene TRBV3-2) and J is TRBJ2-3; 8 nucleotides line up with TRBD2. Per germline, CDR1 LGHDT and CDR2 YNNKEL (reference sequence). The CDR3 is made up of 16 amino acids. Germline trimming cut 2 bases from V and 2 bases from J; bases unmatched to any gene: 6. The CDR3 sequence: CASSQSRSGVTDTQYF. DNA of the CDR3: TGTGCCAGCAGCCAATCACGTAGCGGGGTCACAGATACGCAGTATTTT.

This chain connects TRBV6-5 to TRBJ1-3, with 7 bases aligning to TRBD1. Germline CDR1 MNHEY, CDR2 SVGAGI. The CDR3 sequence is 16 residues long. After removal of 2 bases from V and 3 bases from J, the junction contained 7 bases not matched to a gene. CDR3 amino acids: CASSYPGGQHGNTIYF. The CDR3, as DNA: TGTGCCAGCAGTTACCCCGGGGGACAGCATGGAAACACCATATATTTT.

The genes are TRBV6-5 and TRBJ2-2; TRBD1 is a possible D gene (5 bases). The CDR3 spans 13 residues. In germline, CDR1 is MNHEY, CDR2 SVGAGI. Trimming took 7 bases from V and 3 from J, leaving 9 bases between them. The CDR3 here is CASKKTDTGELFF. For the CDR3, the DNA is TGTGCCAGCAAAAAGACAGACACCGGGGAGCTGTTTTTT.

V is TRBV18 and J is TRBJ2-4, with D perhaps TRBD2 (5 bases). CDR3 size: 15 residues. V lost 0 bases and J 2 bases, leaving 8 bases between the germline ends. Germline V lookup: CDR1 KGHSH, CDR2 LQKENI. The CDR3 nucleotides read TGTGCCAGCTCACCACCAGGGAGTCCCAAAAACATTCAGTACTTC. This translates into CASSPPGSPKNIQYF.

This clone was seen just once. This chain joins TRBV10-3 and TRBJ2-3; 13 nucleotides align to TRBD2. Germline-derived CDR1 and CDR2 are ENHRY and SYGVKD. V lost 4 bases to trimming and J lost 3 bases; unmatched junction nucleotides: 7. This CDR3 comprises 17 residues. The chain's CDR3 is CAISGGTSGMETDTQYF. The CDR3, as DNA: TGTGCCATCAGTGGGGGGACTAGCGGGATGGAGACAGATACGCAGTATTTT.

The chain recombines TRBV24-1 with TRBJ1-1; TRBD1 might be the D (6 bases). Trimming left V 3 bases short and J 2 bases short, with 12 bases between. The germline V gene has CDR1 KGHDR and CDR2 SFDVKD. The CDR3 runs to 15 residues. The CDR3 nucleotides are TGTGCCACCAGTGATGCGACAGGAAAAAACACTGAAGCTTTCTTT. As protein: CATSDATGKNTEAFF.

The rearrangement joins TRBV14 to TRBJ1-3; weak D call: TRBD1 (5 bases). Per the germline V gene, CDR1 is SGHDN and CDR2 is FVKESK. This CDR3 is 15 amino acids long. Trimming cost V 4 bases and J 3 bases, with 13 bases left between them. The CDR3 sequence is CASSLLGTRGNTIYF. The CDR3, as DNA: TGTGCCAGCAGCCTTCTGGGGACTCGTGGAAACACCATATATTTT.

V is TRBV28 and J is TRBJ2-7, with 9 nucleotides matching TRBD1. CDR3 length equals 15 residues. After removal of 2 bases from V and 3 bases from J, the junction contained 5 bases not matched to a gene. Germline V gene lookup returns CDR1 MDHEN and CDR2 SYDVKM. CDR3 in amino acids: CASSLARQGGYEQYF. The CDR3 nucleotides read TGTGCCAGCAGTTTAGCTAGACAGGGGGGCTACGAGCAGTACTTC.